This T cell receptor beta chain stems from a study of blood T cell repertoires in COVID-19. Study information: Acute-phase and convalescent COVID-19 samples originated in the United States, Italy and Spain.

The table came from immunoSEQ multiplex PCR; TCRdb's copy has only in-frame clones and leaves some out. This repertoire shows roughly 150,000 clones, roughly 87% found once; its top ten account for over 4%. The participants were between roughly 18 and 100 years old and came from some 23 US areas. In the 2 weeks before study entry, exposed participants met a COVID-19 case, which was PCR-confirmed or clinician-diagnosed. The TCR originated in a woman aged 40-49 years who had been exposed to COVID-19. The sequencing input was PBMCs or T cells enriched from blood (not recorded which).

The DNA of the CDR3 is TGTGCCAGCAGCTTGAGGCAGGGGTACACTGAAGCTTTCTTT. Its protein product is CASSLRQGYTEAFF. The V gene is TRBV5-6, the J gene TRBJ1-1; possibly TRBD1 for D (6 bases). The V gene's germline CDR1 is SGHDT and CDR2 YYEEEE. The CDR3 sequence is 14 residues long. V dropped 1 base and J dropped 3 bases, with 10 bases sitting between them.